This T cell receptor beta chain was recovered during a study of blood T cells in healthy people across ages. Study-level background: Template switching picked up about one barcoded beta molecule for each two T cells. Study findings and constraints: CMV infection status of these donors was not known. Age showed a roughly linear inverse relationship with TCR beta diversity per million T cells.

At least 6 million PBMCs were isolated per sample. Concerning this clonotype itself: Its matching antigen is unknown.

This CDR3 spans 16 amino acids. Germline V gene lookup returns CDR1 SGHDN and CDR2 FVKESK. V was pared by 3 bases and J by 0 bases, with 5 bases of the junction left unmatched. The authors ran a second PCR of about 6 to 11 cycles using a sample-barcoded 5' primer and a J-beta primer mix. TCRdb re-called the 5' RACE reads with MiXCR, one entry per CDR3 protein. The data show approximately 850,000 distinct CDR3 sequences, 44% seen once. The genes are TRBV14 and TRBJ2-1; TRBD1 matches at 7 bases. The sequence came from a man aged 60 to 69 in good health. Sequencing used blood. The CDR3 spells CASSHSGQASYNEQFF. The CDR3 DNA reads as TGTGCCAGCAGCCATTCAGGACAGGCCTCCTACAATGAGCAGTTCTTC.